This T cell receptor (beta chain) was sequenced for a study of tumor and adjacent non-tumor tissue in lung cancer. Study findings and constraints: Normal lung showed higher cumulative top 100 clone frequency than tumor. Shorter survival was associated with higher TCR diversity in tumors.

This sample's RNA came from whole unsorted tissue. A modified ARM-PCR protocol with three rounds of nested PCR amplified TCRbeta. Using its own MiXCR run on the multiplex PCR reads, TCRdb lists one record per CDR3 protein. The sample lists around 210,000 distinct CDR3 sequences, roughly 70% occurring once. Remarks on this clonotype: Its antigen is unidentified.

This CDR3 has 14 amino acids. Germline V gene lookup returns CDR1 SGHNT and CDR2 YENEEA. The V call is TRBV11-3, the J call TRBJ2-5; 10 nucleotides match TRBD1. The source material was lung tumor tissue. This clonotype was sampled from a man aged 55 to 70 with non-small cell lung cancer. The CDR3 coding sequence is TGTGCTGGCAGGCTGACAGGGGGCTGGGAGACCCAGTACTTC. It specifies CAGRLTGGWETQYF. The entire variable domain, with the rest obtained from reference TRBV11-3 and TRBJ2-5, is as follows: EAGVVQSPRYKIIEKKQPVAFWCNPISGHNTLYWYLQNLGQGPELLIRYENEEAVDDSQLPKDRFSAERLKGVDSTLKIQPAELGDSAVYLCAGRLTGGWETQYFGPGTRLLVL.